This entry concerns a single T cell receptor beta chain. Its antigen is as yet unknown. CDR1 is SEHNR and CDR2 is FQNEAQ in the germline V gene (reference sequence). Trimming cost V 4 bases and J 6 bases; bases outside gene matches: 5. CDR3 size: 14 residues. Run at survey level, the immunoSEQ assay was version v3.0. Libraries were prepared by immunoSEQ multiplex PCR; TCRdb keeps only in-frame clonotypes and omits some of them. The sample consists of approximately 21,000 clones, almost 85% of them appearing once. This specimen comes from a study of long-term antiretroviral therapy in people with HIV. Study-level results: Clonal populations expanded prior to ART predominated within the repertoire at all time points. ART adherence was not documented, and neither viral resistance nor therapy changes had any data. HIV repertoires showed narrower CDR3 length ranges than controls.

There was at least one pre-ART PBMC sample for each donor, plus at least two post-ART PBMC samples. The V and J genes are TRBV7-9 and TRBJ2-2, with 7 bases identical to TRBD1. The sample consisted of unsorted PBMCs, taken 0.3 years after starting antiretroviral therapy. The receptor was derived from a man aged 45-65 years with HIV. The DNA for the CDR3 is TGTGCCAGCAGCTCCCACAGGGGTCCCGGGGAGCTGTTTTTT. This codes for CASSSHRGPGELFF.